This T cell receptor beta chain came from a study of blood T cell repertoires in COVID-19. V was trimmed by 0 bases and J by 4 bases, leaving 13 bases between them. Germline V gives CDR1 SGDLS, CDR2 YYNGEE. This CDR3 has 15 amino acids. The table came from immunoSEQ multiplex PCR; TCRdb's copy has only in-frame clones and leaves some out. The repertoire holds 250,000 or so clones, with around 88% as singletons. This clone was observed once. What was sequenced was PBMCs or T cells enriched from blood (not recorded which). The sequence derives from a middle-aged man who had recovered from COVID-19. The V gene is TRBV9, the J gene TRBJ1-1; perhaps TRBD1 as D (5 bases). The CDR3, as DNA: TGTGCCAGCAGCGTAGGGGGCGGGGTTTCCACTGAAGCTTTCTTT. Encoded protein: CASSVGGGVSTEAFF.